This T cell receptor beta chain was sequenced for a study of CXCR3-negative and CXCR3-positive naive CD8 T cells (dated by TCRdb to about 2019). Broadly, across the study: In total, 110 million to 150 million TRB reads were obtained, corresponding to roughly 1.5 +/- 0.3 million reads per library. The diversity and physicochemical repertoire analyses included ten to eleven donors pooled from two independent experiments. TRBV-TRBJ cluster analysis included naive subsets from five or six donors and memory cells from 3 donors.

Each CD8+ T cell subset was flow-sorted in triplicate, and 300,000 or so cells per subset were placed directly into RLT lysis buffer. To exclude memory contaminants, naive CD8+ T cells were stringently defined as CD45RO-CCR7+CD27+CD95-. Using standard density gradient centrifugation, peripheral blood mononuclear cells were isolated from buffy coats. A FACSAria III was used to flow-sort naive CD8+ T cells into CXCR3-negative and CXCR3-positive populations. Total RNA was extracted from sorted cells with an RNeasy Mini Kit. With respect to this clonotype: Its specific antigen is unknown.

Including the terminal cysteine and phenylalanine, the CDR3 comprises 15 residues. Nucleotide data are not available. The germline V gene yields SGHAT for CDR1 and FQNNGV for CDR2. Broad study findings and their caveats: Freshly isolated PBMCs were used for most assays because CXCR3 expression went down partially after cryopreservation. Compared with CXCR3-negative naive cells, CXCR3-positive naive cells had TRB CDR3s with higher hydrophobicity (lower Kidera factor 4), lower energy, and higher strength and volume indices. Because surface CD5, which is linked to self-reactivity in mice, was comparable between the naive subsets, TCR interaction strength was also inferred from the physicochemical properties of TRB CDR3s. Similar TRBV-TRBJ usage was shown by naive CXCR3-negative and CXCR3-positive cells from the same donor, whereas distinct patterns were shown by memory cells. Comparably high repertoire diversity was found in both naive subsets, whereas much lower repertoire diversity was found in memory CD8+ T cells.

TCRdb names NextSeq 550 as the instrument used. The Human TCR Profiling Kit (MiLaboratory) was used to prepare UMI-labeled 5' RACE TRB cDNA libraries. cDNA synthesis used the entire amount of extracted RNA, and PCR amplification then used the entire amount of cDNA produced. Libraries were prepared in parallel using an identical number of PCR cycles. Concerning the study's data processing: With a requirement of at least two reads per UMI, MIGEC and MiXCR extracted about 50,000 +/- 10,000 unique UMI-labeled TRB cDNA molecules per library. An average of roughly 40,000 +/- 10,000 functional in-frame TRB CDR3 nucleotide clonotypes without stop codons was found per library. After each sample was downsampled to 5000 UMI-labeled TRB molecules, VDJtools was used to calculate diversity metrics such as normalized Shannon-Wiener and Chao1. VDJtools computed clonotype-size-weighted physicochemical properties of the central five CDR3 residues: interaction energy, strength, volume and Kidera factor 4. TCRdb reprocessed the reads; each CDR3 protein sequence makes one entry, and DNA is unavailable. These V and J calls originate from TCRdb's pipeline instead of the authors' own analysis. The sample table includes about 130,000 distinct CDR3 sequences. The ten largest clones capture under 0.5% of the sample.

This receptor was identified in a human donor in good health. Some clones in this sample may be carry-over from other donors' samples. The V and J genes are TRBV11-2 and TRBJ2-7; the D call of TRBD2 rests on TCRdb alone, since no DNA is present to check it. Sequenced input: naive CXCR3- CD8+ T cells from blood. The sample's cell subset or site, from its label and the paper: CD45RO-CCR7+CD27+CD95- naive CD8+ T cells lacking CXCR3 (TNR3-). The CDR3 is CASILAGGNRYEQYF.